One sample yielded the 32 T cell receptor beta chains listed below, sequenced in a study of shared clonotypes between healthy human individuals. The assay was immunoSEQ multiplex PCR, and TCRdb's table has in-frame clones only and misses some. Among hundreds of thousands of clones listed, around 72% were seen once. Sequenced sample: memory CD4+ T cells sorted from blood. Described subset: CD45RA-negative fraction. Source of these receptors: a man aged 25-45 years in good health.

The chain has TRBV5-1 and TRBJ2-7; 7 bases line up with TRBD2. CDR1 is SGHRS, CDR2 YFSETQ, per germline. V dropped 0 bases and J dropped 3; count of bases not matched to a gene: 12. The CDR3 spans 17 residues. DNA for the CDR3: TGCGCCAGCAGCTTGGGGACGGCCCAGCGGGGCGACTACGAGCAGTACTTC. As protein: CASSLGTAQRGDYEQYF.

The CDR3 DNA is TGCGCCAGCAGCCTGACTAGCGGGAGTTCGTCAGATACGCAGTATTTT. Translation gives CASSLTSGSSSDTQYF. J is TRBJ2-3 and V is TRBV5-1; TRBD2 matches at 12 bases. Unmatched junction bases numbered 7, after V lost 4 bases and J lost 4 bases. The CDR3 has 16 amino acids. Germline V gene data show CDR1 as SGHRS and CDR2 as YFSETQ.

This clone has at least ten counts. V usage is TRBV10-3 and J usage is TRBJ2-3; D is unresolved. V shed 8 bases and J shed 2 bases, with 8 bases lying between them. This CDR3 region has 12 residues. Per germline, CDR1 ENHRY and CDR2 SYGVKD. The CDR3 DNA reads as TGTGCCATCGGGCAGCTCACAGATACGCAGTATTTT. Amino acids: CAIGQLTDTQYF.

The chain employs TRBV20-1 and TRBJ1-1; D is uncertain. The germline V gene has CDR1 DFQATT and CDR2 SNEGSKA (reference sequence). There are 11 residues in the CDR3. In nucleotides, the CDR3 is TGCAGCAGTAATTGGAACACTGAAGCTTTCTTT. As protein: CSSNWNTEAFF.

Comments on this clone: The sample carries other DNA sequences with the same CDR3. The V gene is TRBV5-1, the J gene TRBJ2-3; 10 positions agree with TRBD1. Trimming at V came to 0 bases and at J to 3 bases, leaving 1 base not matched to a gene. CDR1 and CDR2 from the germline V gene are SGHRS and YFSETQ. The CDR3 spans 15 residues. Here the CDR3 DNA reads TGCGCCAGCAGCTTGGCGGGACAGGGGACAGATACGCAGTATTTT. It specifies CASSLAGQGTDTQYF.

The V gene is TRBV7-2, the J gene TRBJ2-2; D is undetermined. V lost 1 base to trimming and J lost 1 base, with 7 bases between them. CDR3 length: 15 amino acids. Germline V CDR1 and CDR2: SGHTA, FQGNSA. The CDR3 spells CASSLVMGNTGELFF. For the CDR3, the DNA is TGTGCCAGCAGCTTAGTTATGGGGAACACCGGGGAGCTGTTTTTT.

The genes are TRBV11-3 and TRBJ2-1; D is ambiguous. The V gene lost 3 bases and the J gene lost 2 bases, with 11 bases spanning the gap. CDR1 and CDR2 from the germline V gene are SGHNT and YENEEA. The CDR3 spans 15 residues. CDR3 sequence reads: CASSFASSPYNEQFF. For the CDR3, the DNA is TGTGCCAGCAGCTTCGCGAGCTCCCCCTACAATGAGCAGTTCTTC.

The CDR3 loop is CASSSDSRATGELFF. CDR3 in DNA: TGTGCCAGCAGCTCCGACAGCCGGGCAACCGGGGAGCTGTTTTTT. This chain uses TRBV5-4 with TRBJ2-2; a possible D gene is TRBD1 (5 bases). The CDR3 totals 15 residues. CDR1 and CDR2 from the germline V gene are SGHNT and YYREEE (reference sequence). V dropped 3 bases and J dropped 5 bases, with 14 bases sitting between them.

This sequence joins TRBV28 and TRBJ2-6; D may match TRBD1 or TRBD2 (6 bases each). Trimming shortened V by 3 bases and J by 0 bases, and 18 bases separated the two germline ends. The CDR3 spans 19 residues. Germline CDR1 and CDR2: MDHEN and SYDVKM. CDR3 in amino acids: CASSFFFRGVSSGANVLTF. The DNA for the CDR3 is TGTGCCAGCAGTTTCTTTTTTAGGGGGGTTAGCTCTGGGGCCAACGTCCTGACTTTC.

This clone has more than one count but fewer than ten. The chain links TRBV15 to TRBJ2-3; D ambiguous. Germline V gene lookup returns CDR1 LNHNV and CDR2 YYDKDF (reference sequence). This CDR3 is built from 15 residues. The V and J ends lost 0 bases and 0 bases respectively, with 7 bases between them. The CDR3 loop reads CATSRDRSSTDTQYF. The CDR3 nucleotides are TGTGCCACCAGCAGAGACAGGTCTAGCACAGATACGCAGTATTTT. The full variable domain, in which reference TRBV15 and TRBJ2-3 provide the parts outside the CDR3, is DAMVIQNPRYQVTQFGKPVTLSCSQTLNHNVMYWYQQKSSQAPKLLFHYYDKDFNNEADTPDNFQSRRPNTSFCFLDIRSPGLGDTAMYLCATSRDRSSTDTQYFGPGTRLTVL.

This chain joins TRBV18 and TRBJ2-3; 11 bases match TRBD2. Per germline, CDR1 KGHSH and CDR2 LQKENI. The CDR3 sequence is 18 residues long. Germline trimming cut 2 bases from V and 2 bases from J; bases unmatched to any gene: 9. The CDR3 loop is CASSPRTGTSGDTDTQYF. CDR3 coding DNA: TGTGCCAGCTCACCAAGAACCGGGACTAGCGGAGACACAGATACGCAGTATTTT.

This chain links TRBV27 with TRBJ1-2; no firm D call. CDR3 length: 14 amino acids. V was cut by 2 bases and J by 7 bases, with 14 bases left in between. Germline values: CDR1 MNHEY, CDR2 SMNVEV (reference sequence). The CDR3: CASSLRAAAGGYTF. The CDR3, as DNA: TGTGCCAGCAGTTTACGTGCCGCAGCAGGTGGCTACACCTTC.

The J gene is TRBJ2-1, the V gene TRBV5-1, with 9 positions matching TRBD2. The CDR3 extends over 20 amino acids. The trim removed 3 bases at V and 3 bases at J, leaving 19 bases unmatched. The germline gives CDR1 SGHRS, CDR2 YFSETQ. CDR3 sequence: CASSSAPFGLAGSFYNEQFF. The DNA for the CDR3 is TGCGCCAGCAGCTCGGCCCCCTTTGGGCTAGCGGGATCTTTCTACAATGAGCAGTTCTTC.

The chain carries TRBV5-6 and TRBJ2-7, with 8 bases aligning to TRBD1. V lost 6 bases and J lost 5; bases outside the gene matches: 19. The CDR3 is 17 amino acids. Germline-derived CDR1 and CDR2 are SGHDT and YYEEEE. The CDR3 loop reads CASTLGRTGTFLNEQYF. CDR3 bases: TGTGCCAGCACCCTGGGGCGGACAGGGACGTTTTTGAACGAGCAGTACTTC.

This chain links TRBV28 with TRBJ2-7; perhaps TRBD2 as D (6 bases). V was shortened by 1 base and J by 2 bases, with 12 bases between the two germline ends. Germline CDR1 is MDHEN and CDR2 is SYDVKM. This CDR3 has 15 residues. The CDR3 here is CASSLLAGLTYEQYF. The CDR3 nucleotides read TGTGCCAGCAGTTTATTAGCAGGACTAACCTACGAGCAGTACTTC. Full variable domain (rest looked up from reference TRBV28 and TRBJ2-7): DVKVTQSSRYLVKRTGEKVFLECVQDMDHENMFWYRQDPGLGLRLIYFSYDVKMKEKGDIPEGYSVSREKKERFSLILESASTNQTSMYLCASSLLAGLTYEQYFGPGTRLTVT.

To note about this clone: Other DNA sequences in the same sample also yield this CDR3. The chain employs TRBV18 and TRBJ2-4; no clear D. Germline CDR1 reads KGHSH; CDR2 reads LQKENI. The V end lost 3 bases, the J end lost 4 bases, and 4 bases lay between the germline ends. This CDR3 has 12 residues. The CDR3 sequence is CASSPEKNIQYF. CDR3 DNA: TGTGCCAGCTCACCTGAGAAAAACATTCAGTACTTC.

V usage is TRBV5-1 and J usage is TRBJ1-4; TRBD1 matches 9 bases. In germline, CDR1 is SGHRS, CDR2 YFSETQ. This CDR3 contains 14 residues. The V segment lost 4 bases and the J segment 6 bases; nucleotides outside the gene matches: 4. The CDR3 here is CASSRGQGDEKLFF. CDR3 sequence (DNA): TGCGCCAGCAGCCGGGGACAGGGCGATGAAAAACTGTTTTTT. Based on the CDR3 plus reference TRBV5-1 and TRBJ1-4, the full variable domain is KAGVTQTPRYLIKTRGQQVTLSCSPISGHRSVSWYQQTPGQGLQFLFEYFSETQRNKGNFPGRFSGRQFSNSRSEMNVSTLELGDSALYLCASSRGQGDEKLFFGSGTQLSVL.

The rearrangement links TRBV19 to TRBJ2-7, with 7 bases aligning to TRBD1. Germline lookup yields CDR1 LNHDA and CDR2 SQIVND (reference sequence). V was clipped by 3 bases and J by 4 bases; unmatched bases: 15. The CDR3 contains 17 residues. The CDR3 loop reads CASSISHTGTVKYEQYF. CDR3 nucleotides: TGTGCCAGTAGTATTAGCCATACCGGGACAGTAAAATACGAGCAGTACTTC.

The V call is TRBV18, the J call TRBJ2-1, with D perhaps given as TRBD1 or TRBD2 (5 bases each). The germline V and J ends were trimmed by 0 bases and 1 base, with 10 bases remaining between them. The germline CDR1 and CDR2 sequences are KGHSH and LQKENI. The CDR3 is 16 amino acids. This CDR3 reads CASSPPTGQSYNEQFF. CDR3 bases: TGTGCCAGCTCACCACCCACGGGGCAGTCCTACAATGAGCAGTTCTTC.

The chain recombines TRBV14 with TRBJ2-1; D is uncertain. Trimming removed 0 bases from V and 4 bases from J, with 16 bases in between. The length of the CDR3 is 17 residues. The germline V gene encodes CDR1 SGHDN and CDR2 FVKESK. The CDR3 spells CASSQDPTRLIYNEQFF. The CDR3 nucleotides read TGTGCCAGCAGCCAAGATCCGACACGACTCATATACAATGAGCAGTTCTTC. Together with reference TRBV14 and TRBJ2-1, the CDR3 gives the full variable domain: EAGVTQFPSHSVIEKGQTVTLRCDPISGHDNLYWYRRVMGKEIKFLLHFVKESKQDESGMPNNRFLAERTGGTYSTLKVQPAELEDSGVYFCASSQDPTRLIYNEQFFGPGTRLTVL.

The chain recombines TRBV5-5 with TRBJ1-2; D is ambiguous. Trimming removed 0 bases from V and 3 bases from J, with 12 bases in between. CDR1 and CDR2 from the germline V gene are SGHKS and YYEKEE (reference sequence). The CDR3 has 15 amino acids. CDR3 nucleotides: TGTGCCAGCAGCTTGGAGGTTACAGCTCACTATGGCTACACCTTC. Its translation: CASSLEVTAHYGYTF.

The chain couples TRBV5-4 to TRBJ1-5, with D perhaps TRBD1 (6 bases). Germline CDR1 SGHNT, CDR2 YYREEE (reference sequence). This CDR3 region has 16 residues. Trimming removed 4 bases at V and 6 bases at J, with 20 bases between. The CDR3 DNA sequence: TGTGCCAGCAGCCAAGGCCTCGCCAGGGGTGGTCAGCCCCAGCATTTT. Translated, it gives CASSQGLARGGQPQHF.

CDR3 DNA: TGTGCCAGCTCAGACCCGGATGGGCCCACCGGGGAGCTGTTTTTT. Translating gives CASSDPDGPTGELFF. The chain employs TRBV18 and TRBJ2-2; D is undetermined. Germline assignment: CDR1 KGHSH and CDR2 LQKENI. This CDR3 has 15 amino acids. V dropped 5 bases and J dropped 4 bases, with 14 bases sitting between them.

J is TRBJ1-5 and V is TRBV13; maybe TRBD1 (6 bases). Looked up from germline, CDR1 is PRHDT and CDR2 is FYEKMQ (reference sequence). V lost 2 bases and J lost 1, with 12 bases in between. The CDR3 contains 16 residues. In DNA, the CDR3 is TGTGCCAGCAGCTTACGATTAGGGGGGAGCAATCAGCCCCAGCATTTT. This gives the protein CASSLRLGGSNQPQHF.

The CDR3 spells CASSRGLGNTEAFF. The CDR3 DNA reads as TGTGCCAGCAGCCGGGGGTTGGGAAACACTGAAGCTTTCTTT. The chain recombines TRBV7-2 with TRBJ1-1; D perhaps matches TRBD1 (5 bases). Germline-derived CDR1 and CDR2 are SGHTA and FQGNSA. This CDR3 region has 14 residues. V lost 5 bases and J 2 bases, leaving 12 bases between the germline ends. The full variable domain, in which reference TRBV7-2 and TRBJ1-1 provide the parts outside the CDR3, is GAGVSQSPSNKVTEKGKDVELRCDPISGHTALYWYRQSLGQGLEFLIYFQGNSAPDKSGLPSDRFSAERTGGSVSTLTIQRTQQEDSAVYLCASSRGLGNTEAFFGQGTRLTVV.

This clone has a count of ten or more. This rearrangement joins TRBV5-4 to TRBJ1-1; no clear D gene. Germline CDR1 and CDR2: SGHNT and YYREEE (reference sequence). The V end was cut by 1 base, the J end by 1 base, with 8 bases between. There are 14 residues in the CDR3. CDR3 in DNA: TGTGCCAGCAGCTTGTCGCAGTCGAACACTGAAGCTTTCTTT. This codes for CASSLSQSNTEAFF.

On this clone itself: The same CDR3 also results from other DNA sequences found in this sample. The chain employs TRBV19 and TRBJ2-2, with D unresolved. Germline-derived CDR1 and CDR2 are LNHDA and SQIVND (reference sequence). The CDR3 sequence is 12 residues long. V was shortened by 7 bases and J by 2 bases, with 5 bases between the two germline ends. The CDR3: CASNLNTGELFF. The CDR3 DNA reads TGTGCCAGTAACCTTAACACCGGGGAGCTGTTTTTT.

The V call is TRBV10-2, the J call TRBJ2-7; 8 positions match TRBD2. CDR1 is WSHSY and CDR2 is SAAADI in the germline V gene. The J segment lost 3 bases and the V segment lost 7 bases, leaving 5 bases of the junction unmatched. This CDR3 region has 13 residues. Written as DNA, the CDR3 is TGCGCCAGCATCGGGGGGGGATACTACGAGCAGTACTTC. Its protein is CASIGGGYYEQYF.

The chain carries TRBV10-3 and TRBJ2-1, with D hard to call. The CDR3 has 14 residues. Trimming took 0 bases from V and 5 from J, leaving 8 bases between them. CDR1 is ENHRY and CDR2 is SYGVKD in the germline V gene. As DNA, the CDR3 is TGTGCCATCAGTGAGTCGAGCATAGACAATGAGCAGTTCTTC. Its translation is CAISESSIDNEQFF.

There are a few counts of this clone. The V and J genes are TRBV29-1 and TRBJ1-2, with 7 nucleotides matching TRBD1. Trimming at V came to 7 bases and at J to 5 bases, leaving 10 bases not matched to a gene. CDR3 length: 13 residues. Germline lookup yields CDR1 SQVTM and CDR2 ANQGSEA. This chain's CDR3 is CSATGTVIYGYTF. CDR3 in DNA: TGCAGCGCGACCGGGACAGTGATTTATGGCTACACCTTC.

V usage is TRBV30 and J usage is TRBJ2-5; D is undetermined. V was cut by 3 bases and J by 2 bases, with 7 bases left in between. Germline CDR1 and CDR2: GTSNPN and SVGIG (reference sequence). This CDR3 is 12 amino acids long. This chain's CDR3 is CAWSNWQETQYF. CDR3 DNA: TGTGCCTGGAGCAACTGGCAAGAGACCCAGTACTTC.

The genes are TRBV4-1 and TRBJ1-3; TRBD1 might be the D (5 bases). The CDR3 is 15 residues long. The V and J ends lost 1 base and 7 bases respectively, with 14 bases between them. The V gene's germline CDR1 is MGHRA and CDR2 YSYEKL. The CDR3 protein is CASSQASRDRNTIYF. The CDR3, as DNA: TGCGCCAGCAGCCAAGCCTCCAGGGACCGGAACACCATATATTTT.